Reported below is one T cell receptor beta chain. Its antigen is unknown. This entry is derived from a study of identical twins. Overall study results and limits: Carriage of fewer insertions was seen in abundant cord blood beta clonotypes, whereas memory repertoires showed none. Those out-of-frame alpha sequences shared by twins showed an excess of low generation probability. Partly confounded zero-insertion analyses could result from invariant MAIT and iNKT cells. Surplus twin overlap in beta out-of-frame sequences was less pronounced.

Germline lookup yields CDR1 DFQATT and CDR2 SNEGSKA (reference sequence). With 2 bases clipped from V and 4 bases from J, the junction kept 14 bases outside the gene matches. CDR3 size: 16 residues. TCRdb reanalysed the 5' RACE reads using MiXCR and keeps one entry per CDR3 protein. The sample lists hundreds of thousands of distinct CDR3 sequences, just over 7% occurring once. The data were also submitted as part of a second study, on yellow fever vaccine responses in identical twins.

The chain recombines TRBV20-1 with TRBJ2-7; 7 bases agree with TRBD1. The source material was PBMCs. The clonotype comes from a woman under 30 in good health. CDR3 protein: CSARSITYRGPYEQYF. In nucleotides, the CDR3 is TGCAGTGCTAGATCGATTACCTATAGGGGGCCATACGAGCAGTACTTC.